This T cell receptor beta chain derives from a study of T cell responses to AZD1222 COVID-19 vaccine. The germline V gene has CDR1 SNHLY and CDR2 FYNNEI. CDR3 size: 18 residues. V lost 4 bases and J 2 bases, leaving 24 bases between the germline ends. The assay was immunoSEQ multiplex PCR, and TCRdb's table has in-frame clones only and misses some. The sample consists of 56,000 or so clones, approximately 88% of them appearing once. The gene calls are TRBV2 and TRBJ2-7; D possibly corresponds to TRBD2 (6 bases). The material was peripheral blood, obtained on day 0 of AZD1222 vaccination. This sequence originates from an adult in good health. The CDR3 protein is CASSGPGLGGVIPYEQYF. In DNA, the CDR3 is TGTGCCAGCAGTGGCCCGGGTCTAGGAGGGGTCATCCCCTACGAGCAGTACTTC.